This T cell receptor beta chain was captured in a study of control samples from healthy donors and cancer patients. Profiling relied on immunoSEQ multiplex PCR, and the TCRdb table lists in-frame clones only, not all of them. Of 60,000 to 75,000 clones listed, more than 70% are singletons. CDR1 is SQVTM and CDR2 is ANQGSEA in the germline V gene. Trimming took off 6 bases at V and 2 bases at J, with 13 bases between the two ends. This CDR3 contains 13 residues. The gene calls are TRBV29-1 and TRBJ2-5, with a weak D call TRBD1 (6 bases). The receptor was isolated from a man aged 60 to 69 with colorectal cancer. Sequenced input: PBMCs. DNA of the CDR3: TGCAGCGTACAGGGAGACCTACAAGAGACCCAGTACTTC. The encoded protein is CSVQGDLQETQYF.